In its sample, the clone carrying this T cell receptor beta chain was seen many times. This sample was included in a study of blood T cells in healthy people across ages. The CDR3 has 12 amino acids. V trimming: 8 bases; J trimming: 5 bases; junction bases outside the gene matches: 5. Per the germline V gene, CDR1 is LNHDA and CDR2 is SQIVND (reference sequence). Then a second PCR, running roughly 6 to 11 cycles, was carried out with a sample-barcoded 5' primer and a J-beta primer mix. From the 5' RACE reads, TCRdb called clonotypes with MiXCR, one entry per CDR3 protein. The sample lists around 780,000 distinct CDR3 sequences, roughly 25% occurring once. Another study also made use of these data, one on T cells of mothers and their children.

The J gene is TRBJ2-5, the V gene TRBV19, with 7 bases lining up with TRBD2. Sequenced sample: blood. The receptor comes from a boy aged 5-17 years in good health. Written as DNA, the CDR3 is TGTGCCAGTCGACTAGCAGGGGAGACCCAGTACTTC. It is translated as CASRLAGETQYF.